The source of this TCR beta chain is a study of T cells expressing NK-cell markers. Germline V gene data show CDR1 as SQVTM and CDR2 as ANQGSEA. This CDR3 has 16 residues. As the method of synthesis, 5'RACE template switching with UMIs yielded TCR beta cDNA. TCRdb reprocessed the 5' RACE reads, with one entry per CDR3 protein and no DNA. Found here are about 460,000 distinct CDR3 sequences; the top ten clones hold over 1.1%. The sequencing input was blood T cells: a sorted CD56 or NKG2C T cell subset, CD4+ or CD8+ T cells, or bulk PBMC T cells (not recorded which). The chain joins TRBV29-1 to TRBJ2-2; TCRdb names TRBD1, which stays unverified in the absence of DNA. The receptor's source is a woman aged 45 to 65 in good health. The CDR3: CSVTQSRTGGTGELFF.